Listed here are 11 T cell receptor beta chains from one sample, sequenced in a study of response to subunit inactivated influenza vaccine. TCRdb passed the RT-PCR reads through MiXCR, listing each CDR3 protein once. Here the sample spans roughly 670,000 distinct CDR3 sequences, around 15% being singletons. The specimen comprised PBMCs from blood, sampled around 14 days before vaccination. The origin of the receptors is a man in his fifties or sixties who received an inactivated influenza vaccine.

The chain carries TRBV7-2 and TRBJ1-4; D remains unclear. The CDR3 runs 14 residues. V lost 4 bases and J 0 bases, leaving 6 bases between the germline ends. Germline values: CDR1 SGHTA, CDR2 FQGNSA. This CDR3 is CASSSGSTNEKLFF. The CDR3 nucleotides are TGTGCCAGCAGCTCCGGGTCAACTAATGAAAAACTGTTTTTT.

This clonotype came up many times. The J gene is TRBJ1-1, the V gene TRBV5-1; the match to TRBD1 covers 7 bases. Trimming at V came to 4 bases and at J to 4 bases, leaving 4 bases not matched to a gene. Germline lookup yields CDR1 SGHRS and CDR2 YFSETQ. The length of the CDR3 is 13 residues. The CDR3 bases are TGCGCCAGCAGCCCCGGGACAGCCACTGAAGCTTTCTTT. Its translation: CASSPGTATEAFF.

The chain joins TRBV27 to TRBJ2-1; maybe TRBD2 (6 bases). Trimming pared 6 bases from V and 2 bases from J, leaving 14 bases between. Germline CDR1 is MNHEY and CDR2 is SMNVEV (reference sequence). CDR3 length: 15 amino acids. As DNA, the CDR3 is TGTGCCAGCAGCCCCACTAGCTCCCCCTACAATGAGCAGTTCTTC. Amino acid sequence: CASSPTSSPYNEQFF.

This clonotype was seen many times. The chain uses TRBV7-8 and TRBJ1-1; D remains unclear. Germline V CDR1 and CDR2: SGHVS, FQNEAQ. The CDR3 extends over 15 amino acids. V was shortened by 3 bases and J by 5 bases, with 16 bases between the two germline ends. The CDR3: CASSFYREGRTEAFF. In DNA, the CDR3 is TGTGCCAGCAGCTTCTACCGGGAGGGCAGAACTGAAGCTTTCTTT.

The V and J genes are TRBV7-8 and TRBJ1-1; no reliable D call. The CDR3 runs to 15 residues. Trimming shortened V by 2 bases and J by 0 bases, and 10 bases separated the two germline ends. Looked up from germline, CDR1 is SGHVS and CDR2 is FQNEAQ. CDR3: CASSLKRILNTEAFF. DNA of the CDR3: TGTGCCAGCAGCTTAAAGCGAATATTGAACACTGAAGCTTTCTTT. The entire variable domain, with the rest obtained from reference TRBV7-8 and TRBJ1-1, is as follows: GAGVSQSPRYKVAKRGQDVALRCDPISGHVSLFWYQQALGQGPEFLTYFQNEAQLDKSGLPSDRFFAERPEGSVSTLKIQRTQQEDSAVYLCASSLKRILNTEAFFGQGTRLTVV.

This clonotype showed up many times. The V and J genes are TRBV5-1 and TRBJ2-1; 12 positions agree with TRBD2. Per germline, CDR1 SGHRS and CDR2 YFSETQ. The length of the CDR3 is 21 residues. J lost 7 bases, V lost 5 bases, and 25 bases had no gene match. This CDR3 is CASRPGRTGASSGRGSNEQFF. The CDR3 region has the DNA TGCGCCAGCAGGCCTGGAAGGACGGGGGCCTCTAGCGGGAGGGGTAGTAATGAGCAGTTCTTC.

J is TRBJ2-7 and V is TRBV7-2; no definite D call. The CDR3 runs to 14 residues. The V end lost 5 bases, the J end lost 2 bases, and 13 bases lay between the germline ends. Germline V lookup: CDR1 SGHTA, CDR2 FQGNSA. As DNA, the CDR3 is TGTGCCAGCAGCCCCCTCTCAAGCGCCTACGAGCAGTACTTC. It translates to CASSPLSSAYEQYF.

The V and J genes are TRBV6-2 or TRBV6-3 and TRBJ2-7; no reliable D call. V shed 5 bases and J shed 5 bases, with 10 bases lying between them. Germline V gene sequence: CDR1 MNHEY, CDR2 SVGEGT. This CDR3 has 12 amino acids. The CDR3 here is CASSPEFNEQYF. The CDR3 DNA reads TGTGCCAGCAGTCCCGAGTTCAACGAGCAGTACTTC.

In its sample, this clonotype was seen many times. J is TRBJ2-7 and V is TRBV5-1, with 10 bases identical to TRBD1. The CDR3 consists of 14 residues. Germline V gene lookup returns CDR1 SGHRS and CDR2 YFSETQ. The ends lost 3 bases at V and 7 bases at J; junction bases unmatched: 7. CDR3 region: CASSSGQGNEEQYF. The CDR3 DNA reads as TGCGCCAGCAGCTCGGGACAGGGGAATGAGGAGCAGTACTTC.

This clonotype was seen only a few times. The chain carries TRBV5-1 and TRBJ2-7; weak D call: TRBD1 (6 bases). CDR1 SGHRS and CDR2 YFSETQ come from the germline V gene. Trimming took 0 bases from V and 2 from J, leaving 9 bases between them. This CDR3 spans 14 amino acids. CDR3 nucleotides: TGCGCCAGCAGCTTGGTACAGGGAACCTACGAGCAGTACTTC. Its protein is CASSLVQGTYEQYF.

This clonotype was seen only a few times. The chain combines TRBV12-3 or TRBV12-4 with TRBJ1-5, with no clear D. Trimming took off 6 bases at V and 4 bases at J, with 13 bases between the two ends. This CDR3 spans 14 amino acids. The CDR3 spells CASSASGSNQPQHF. The DNA of the CDR3 is TGTGCCAGCAGCGCCTCCGGGAGTAATCAGCCCCAGCATTTT.